A selection of T cell receptor beta chains follows, all from one sample in a study of CD8 T cells in Susac syndrome. TCRdb reanalysed the immunoSEQ multiplex PCR reads using MiXCR and keeps one entry per CDR3 protein. The sample carries 120,000 or so distinct CDR3 sequences, over 90% recorded once. Sequencing was carried out using CD4+ T cells from PBMCs. The receptors come from a human donor in good health. Both conserved end residues are trimmed from each CDR3. Each record gives: V gene, clone size, CDR3 protein. Only some rows state a clone size, as once, few, many or a class for expanded clones.

v_call: TRBV2
clone_size: NA
cdr3_aa: ASKWNGNLPGELF

v_call: TRBV11-2
clone_size: NA
cdr3_aa: ASSLRAPASTDTQY

v_call: TRBV29-1
clone_size: NA
cdr3_aa: SVGPGNYGYT

v_call: TRBV12-3/TRBV12-4
clone_size: NA
cdr3_aa: ASSFQGTEAF

v_call: TRBV28
clone_size: NA
cdr3_aa: ASSIPPRQGTEAF

v_call: TRBV30
clone_size: NA
cdr3_aa: AWSTAGQQPQH

v_call: TRBV20-1
clone_size: NA
cdr3_aa: SASGSNQPQH

v_call: TRBV2
clone_size: NA
cdr3_aa: ASSGDRENIQY

v_call: TRBV5-4
clone_size: NA
cdr3_aa: ASSLPTPNTEAF

v_call: TRBV5-1
clone_size: once
cdr3_aa: ASSDIAGVADTQY

v_call: TRBV18
clone_size: NA
cdr3_aa: ASSWATKETQY

v_call: TRBV3-1
clone_size: NA
cdr3_aa: ASSQVNSGYT

v_call: TRBV6-5
clone_size: NA
cdr3_aa: ASSSVPDTQY

v_call: TRBV19
clone_size: NA
cdr3_aa: ASSVGRGGVTQY

v_call: TRBV27
clone_size: NA
cdr3_aa: ASSSQGLASSGANVLT

v_call: TRBV18
clone_size: once
cdr3_aa: ASSPIAAENTEAF

v_call: TRBV19
clone_size: NA
cdr3_aa: ASSTDRGRSQPQH

v_call: TRBV20-1
clone_size: NA
cdr3_aa: SALTSVYTDTQY

v_call: TRBV29-1
clone_size: NA
cdr3_aa: SGGGSFTDTQY

v_call: TRBV7-2
clone_size: NA
cdr3_aa: ASSPRGGYEQY

v_call: TRBV3-1
clone_size: few
cdr3_aa: ASSQVQETQY

v_call: TRBV20-1
clone_size: NA
cdr3_aa: SASTGLHQPQH

v_call: TRBV5-1
clone_size: NA
cdr3_aa: ASSFVQGVSYEQY

v_call: TRBV4-1
clone_size: NA
cdr3_aa: ASSHPGANEQF

v_call: TRBV7-2
clone_size: once
cdr3_aa: ASGTAPATNEKLF

v_call: TRBV27
clone_size: NA
cdr3_aa: ASSVLGEKNTEAF

v_call: TRBV6-6
clone_size: NA
cdr3_aa: ASSYGTTNNEQF

v_call: TRBV6-6
clone_size: NA
cdr3_aa: ASTLTGAGNTIY

v_call: TRBV2
clone_size: NA
cdr3_aa: ASSLWEEETQY